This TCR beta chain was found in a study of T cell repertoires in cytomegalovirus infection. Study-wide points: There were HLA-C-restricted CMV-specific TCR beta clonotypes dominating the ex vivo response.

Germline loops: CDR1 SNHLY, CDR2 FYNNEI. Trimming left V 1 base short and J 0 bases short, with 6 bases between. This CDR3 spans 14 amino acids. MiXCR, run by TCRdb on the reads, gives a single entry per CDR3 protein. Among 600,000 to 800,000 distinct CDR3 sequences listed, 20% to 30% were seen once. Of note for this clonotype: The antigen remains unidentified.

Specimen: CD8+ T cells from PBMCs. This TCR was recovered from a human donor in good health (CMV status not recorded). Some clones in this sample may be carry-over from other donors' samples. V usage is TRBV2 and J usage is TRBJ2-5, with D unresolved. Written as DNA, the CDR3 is TGTGCCAGCAGTGAAGAGATAGACCAAGAGACCCAGTACTTC. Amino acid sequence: CASSEEIDQETQYF.